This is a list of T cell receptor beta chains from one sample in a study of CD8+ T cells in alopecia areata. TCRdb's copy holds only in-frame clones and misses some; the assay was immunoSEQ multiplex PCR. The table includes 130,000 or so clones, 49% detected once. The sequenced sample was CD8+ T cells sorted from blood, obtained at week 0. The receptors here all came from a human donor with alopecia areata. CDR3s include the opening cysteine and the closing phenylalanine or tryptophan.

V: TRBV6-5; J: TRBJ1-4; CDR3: CASSSQGLEKLFF
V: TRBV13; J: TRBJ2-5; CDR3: CASSPREDDGETQYF
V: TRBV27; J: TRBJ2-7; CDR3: CASSIPPRDGAYEQYF
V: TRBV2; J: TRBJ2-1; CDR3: CASSELVSGLSSYNEQFF
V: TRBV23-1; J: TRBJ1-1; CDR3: CASSQSVGYPNTEAFF
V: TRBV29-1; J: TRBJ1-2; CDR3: CSGDRGDGYTF
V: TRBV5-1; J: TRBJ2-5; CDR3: CASSLFLQGQDETQYF
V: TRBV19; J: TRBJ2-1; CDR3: CASSMGGTEQFF
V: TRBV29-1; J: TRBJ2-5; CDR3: CSVLAGGLATQYF
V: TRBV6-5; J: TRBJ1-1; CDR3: CASRTGQGGEAFF
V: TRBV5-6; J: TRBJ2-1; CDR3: CASRDRGRDEQFF
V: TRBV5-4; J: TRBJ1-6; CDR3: CASSPGAGGSPLHF
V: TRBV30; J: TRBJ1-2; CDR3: CAWSWTLDRGYTF
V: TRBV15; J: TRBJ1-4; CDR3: CATSAGQENEKLFF
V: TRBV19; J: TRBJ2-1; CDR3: CASRQDSLDNEQFF
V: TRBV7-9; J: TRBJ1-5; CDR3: CASSPPGQPGPQHF
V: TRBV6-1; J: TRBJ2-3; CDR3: CASSELAGGPDTQYF
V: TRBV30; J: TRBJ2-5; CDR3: CAWSVRGGAETQYF
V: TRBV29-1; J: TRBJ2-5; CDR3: CSVQWEGVFQETQYF
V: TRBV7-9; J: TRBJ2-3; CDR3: CASSLGEASTDTQYF
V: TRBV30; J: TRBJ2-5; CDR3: CAWMDRGRRETQYF
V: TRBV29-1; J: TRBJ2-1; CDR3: CSVGGTVDSRSYNEQFF
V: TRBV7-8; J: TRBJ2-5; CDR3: CASSLWLRKSQETQYF
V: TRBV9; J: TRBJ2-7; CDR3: CASSAGFGMTYEQYF
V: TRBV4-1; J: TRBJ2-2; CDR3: CASSPLTTGELFF
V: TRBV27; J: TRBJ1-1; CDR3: CASSLSRVAFF
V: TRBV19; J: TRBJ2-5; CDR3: CASSIDGEETQYF
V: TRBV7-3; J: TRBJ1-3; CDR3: CASSLTGGADTIYF
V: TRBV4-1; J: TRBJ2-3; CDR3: CASSQDRSGAPDTQYF
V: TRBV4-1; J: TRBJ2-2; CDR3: CASGRGSGELFF
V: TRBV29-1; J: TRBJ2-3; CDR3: CSVETMQDQEVTDTQYF
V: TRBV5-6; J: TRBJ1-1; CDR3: CASSLRTDLEAFF